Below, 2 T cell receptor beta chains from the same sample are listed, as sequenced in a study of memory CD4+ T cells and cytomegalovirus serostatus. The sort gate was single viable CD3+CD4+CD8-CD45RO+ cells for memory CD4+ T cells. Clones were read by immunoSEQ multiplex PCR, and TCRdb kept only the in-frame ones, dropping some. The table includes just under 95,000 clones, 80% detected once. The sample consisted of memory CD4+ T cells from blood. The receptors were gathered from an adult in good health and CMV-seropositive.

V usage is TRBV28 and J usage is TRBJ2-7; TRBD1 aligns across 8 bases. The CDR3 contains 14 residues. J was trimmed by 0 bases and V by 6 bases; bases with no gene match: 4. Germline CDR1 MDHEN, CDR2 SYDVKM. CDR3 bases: TGTGCCAGCAGCCCGGGACAGGCCTCCTACGAGCAGTACTTC. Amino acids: CASSPGQASYEQYF.

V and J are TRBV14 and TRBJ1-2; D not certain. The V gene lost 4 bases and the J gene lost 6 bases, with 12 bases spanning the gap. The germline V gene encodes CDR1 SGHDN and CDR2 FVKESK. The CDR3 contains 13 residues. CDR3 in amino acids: CASSPQERNGYTF. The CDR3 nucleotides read TGTGCCAGCAGCCCCCAGGAACGAAATGGCTACACCTTC.